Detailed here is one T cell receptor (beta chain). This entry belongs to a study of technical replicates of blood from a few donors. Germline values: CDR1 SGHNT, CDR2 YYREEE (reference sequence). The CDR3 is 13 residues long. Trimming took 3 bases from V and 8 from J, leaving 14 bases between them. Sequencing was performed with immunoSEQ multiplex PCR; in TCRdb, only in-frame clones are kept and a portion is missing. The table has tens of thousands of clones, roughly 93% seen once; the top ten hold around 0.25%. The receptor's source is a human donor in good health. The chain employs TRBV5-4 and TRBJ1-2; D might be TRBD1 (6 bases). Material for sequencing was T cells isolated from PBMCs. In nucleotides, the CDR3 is TGTGCCAGCAGCTCCAGACAGGCCTTCGGCTACACCTTC. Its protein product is CASSSRQAFGYTF. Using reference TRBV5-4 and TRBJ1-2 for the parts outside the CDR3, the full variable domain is ETGVTQSPTHLIKTRGQQVTLRCSSQSGHNTVSWYQQALGQGPQFIFQYYREEENGRGNFPPRFSGLQFPNYSSELNVNALELDDSALYLCASSSRQAFGYTFGSGTRLTVV.